The clone carrying this TCR beta chain was recorded a few times. The data belong to a study of blood T cell repertoires in COVID-19. The wider study: Italy, Spain and the United States were the sources of the convalescent and acute COVID-19 samples. Nucleic acid was either cDNA or gDNA, and it came from T cells, B-cell-depleted T cells, or PBMCs.

This CDR3 has 15 residues. Germline CDR1 reads SGDLS; CDR2 reads YYNGEE. Trimming cost V 0 bases and J 9 bases, with 13 bases left between them. In the authors' workflow: Reference gene primer amplification gave nucleated cell count estimates. Method: immunoSEQ multiplex PCR; TCRdb's copy keeps in-frame clones and lacks some. Clone size and V and J calls were adopted from that table, with D and trimming inferred from the DNA. Of about 270,000 clones listed, 91% are singletons. Seattle patients were enrolled while actively infected and followed longitudinally. The sequenced sample was peripheral blood. J is TRBJ1-6 and V is TRBV9; no reliable D call. The clonotype comes from a person in their late teens or twenties with COVID-19, enrolled during active disease. CDR3 in DNA: TGTGCCAGCAGCGTAGTGGAGACTGGCAGTTCACCCCTCCACTTT. It codes for CASSVVETGSSPLHF.